A selection of T cell receptor beta chains follows, all from one sample in a study of T cell responses to AZD1222 COVID-19 vaccine. TCRdb's copy holds only in-frame clones and misses some; the assay was immunoSEQ multiplex PCR. The sample includes 90,000 to 140,000 clones, about 80% of them seen just once. Sequencing used peripheral blood, obtained on day 0 of AZD1222 vaccination. These receptors came from an adult in good health. Both conserved end residues are part of each CDR3. The order of the fields is V gene, clone size, D gene, J gene, CDR3 DNA, CDR3 protein. The D gene is left open where the match is weak. The size of a clone is reported for some rows only, either as once, few or many, or as a class for expanded clones.

TRBV7-9	-	-	TRBJ1-1	TGTGCCAGCAGCGGGGACAACACTGAAGCTTTCTTT	CASSGDNTEAFF
TRBV6-2/TRBV6-3	-	TRBD2	TRBJ2-5	TGTGCCAGCAGTCGACCACTAGCGGGGGGCTCAGAGACCCAGTACTTC	CASSRPLAGGSETQYF
TRBV7-9	-	TRBD2	TRBJ2-3	TGTGCCAGCAGCTTCACTAGCGGGGGATATACAGATACGCAGTATTTT	CASSFTSGGYTDTQYF
TRBV13	-	-	TRBJ2-7	TGTGCCAGCAGCTTTTGGAGCTCCTACGAGCAGTACTTC	CASSFWSSYEQYF
TRBV6-5	-	TRBD2	TRBJ2-1	TGTGCCAGCAGCCTCAGGGAGGGAGCCTACAATGAGCAGTTCTTC	CASSLREGAYNEQFF
TRBV30	-	-	TRBJ2-2	TGTGCCTGGAGGACAGGTAACCGGAACACCGGGGAGCTGTTTTTT	CAWRTGNRNTGELFF
TRBV5-5	-	-	TRBJ1-2	TGTGCCAGCAGCTGGGCGGACGGCAACTATGGCTACACCTTC	CASSWADGNYGYTF
TRBV10-3	few	-	TRBJ1-4	TGTGCCATCAAGCCCCACGGGAATGAAAAACTGTTTTTT	CAIKPHGNEKLFF
TRBV11-2	once	TRBD1	TRBJ2-7	TGTGCCAGCAGCTTAGTGGCGGGACAGGGGAGTGAGCAGTACTTC	CASSLVAGQGSEQYF
TRBV5-1	once	TRBD1	TRBJ2-2	TGCGCCAGCAGGGGGACAGCAAACACCGGGGAGCTGTTTTTT	CASRGTANTGELFF
TRBV5-1	-	-	TRBJ2-2	TGCGCCAGCAGCTGGGGGGACAGATCGAACACCGGGGAGCTGTTTTTT	CASSWGDRSNTGELFF
TRBV7-9	-	-	TRBJ1-2	TGTGCCAGCAGCCCCCCAACGGCGGACTGGGAGATTTTCTATGGCTACACCTTC	CASSPPTADWEIFYGYTF
TRBV10-3	-	-	TRBJ2-2	TGTGCCATCAGTGAACGGGACACCGGGGAGCTGTTTTTT	CAISERDTGELFF
TRBV27	-	-	TRBJ1-5	TGTGCCAGCAGATCGGGAAATAATCAGCCCCAGCATTTT	CASRSGNNQPQHF
TRBV4-3	-	TRBD1	TRBJ2-2	TGCGCCAGCAGCGCACAGGGGGCTCTCGGGGAGCTGTTTTTT	CASSAQGALGELFF
TRBV15	-	-	TRBJ1-1	TGTGCCACCAGCAGAGGGAGAGTTATGAACACTGAAGCTTTCTTT	CATSRGRVMNTEAFF
TRBV27	-	-	TRBJ2-5	TGTGCCAGCAGTTTATCAGGGGGCCAAGAGACCCAGTACTTC	CASSLSGGQETQYF
TRBV25-1	-	-	TRBJ2-1	TGTGCCAGCAGGGAGACAGGCCACTACAATGAGCAGTTCTTC	CASRETGHYNEQFF
TRBV9	-	-	TRBJ1-2	TGTGCCAGCAGCACCCCGGGAGGGGACTATGGCTACACCTTC	CASSTPGGDYGYTF
TRBV11-2	few	-	TRBJ2-5	TGTGCCAGCAGCTTAGCAGACGCCTCCAGGGAGACCCAGTACTTC	CASSLADASRETQYF
TRBV5-1	-	-	TRBJ2-7	TGCGCCAGCAGCTTATTACCGCAGAGCTCCTACGAGCAGTACTTC	CASSLLPQSSYEQYF
TRBV6-5	-	-	TRBJ1-4	TGTGCCAGCAGCGTAGGGGTCGGGGGAAATGAAAAACTGTTTTTT	CASSVGVGGNEKLFF
TRBV29-1	-	-	TRBJ1-1	TGCAGCGTTGGGGGGGGGATCAACACTGAAGCTTTCTTT	CSVGGGINTEAFF
TRBV11-3	few	-	TRBJ2-1	TGTGCCAGCAGCTTCTTAGCAGGCGATGAGCAGTTCTTC	CASSFLAGDEQFF
TRBV19	few	-	TRBJ1-2	TGTGCCAGTAGTCCGCGACACAAACTTAACTATGGCTACACCTTC	CASSPRHKLNYGYTF
TRBV2	once	-	TRBJ2-7	TGTGCCAGCAATGACGACACCTACGAGCAGTACTTC	CASNDDTYEQYF
TRBV6-6	-	-	TRBJ2-7	TGTGCCAGCAGTTATGCCCCGAGTCCGCCCATCTACGAGCAGTACTTC	CASSYAPSPPIYEQYF
TRBV7-9	-	-	TRBJ2-3	TGTGCCAGCTCGTCCACAGATACGCAGTATTTT	CASSSTDTQYF
TRBV23-1	once	-	TRBJ2-7	TGCGCCAGCAGTATACGGACCTCCGCCCACGAGCAGTACTTC	CASSIRTSAHEQYF
TRBV10-3	-	-	TRBJ1-2	TGTGCCACGGCCCAACAGGCGGACTATGGCTACACCTTC	CATAQQADYGYTF
TRBV19	few	TRBD2	TRBJ2-1	TGTGCCAGTAGTATAGGGCTAGCGGGGCACAACAATGAGCAGTTCTTC	CASSIGLAGHNNEQFF